The 8 T cell receptor beta chains listed next were all sequenced from one sample in a study of shared clonotypes between healthy human individuals. Some clones are missing from TCRdb's copy, which holds only in-frame ones; the method was immunoSEQ multiplex PCR. Among around 480,000 clones listed, approximately 79% were seen once. Sequenced sample: PBMCs. These receptors came from a woman in her thirties or forties in good health. Some clones in this sample may be carry-over from other donors' samples.

The CDR3 DNA reads as TGTGCCAGCAGCTTAACGAGTGCAAGGGAAGAGACCCAGTACTTC. Its translation: CASSLTSAREETQYF. The chain couples TRBV7-3 to TRBJ2-5; no definite D call. The length of the CDR3 is 15 residues. V shed 0 bases and J shed 3 bases, with 11 bases lying between them. The V gene's germline CDR1 is SGHTA and CDR2 FQGTGA.

This clone has only a few counts. CDR3 in amino acids: CASSGTPNYNEQFF. The CDR3 bases are TGTGCCAGCAGCGGGACGCCAAACTACAATGAGCAGTTCTTC. The chain is built from TRBV28 and TRBJ2-1; D is possibly TRBD1 or TRBD2 (5 bases each). Germline CDR1 and CDR2: MDHEN and SYDVKM. CDR3 length: 14 amino acids. Trimming removed 6 bases at V and 3 bases at J, with 12 bases between.

The chain carries TRBV9 and TRBJ1-2; TRBD1 aligns across 9 bases. Unmatched junction bases numbered 5, after V lost 3 bases and J lost 2 bases. Germline V gives CDR1 SGDLS, CDR2 YYNGEE. This CDR3 has 15 residues. CDR3 sequence (DNA): TGTGCCAGCAGCGCCCTGGGACAGGGAAACTATGGCTACACCTTC. It codes for CASSALGQGNYGYTF.

This rearrangement joins TRBV28 to TRBJ1-5; D unclear. CDR1 is MDHEN and CDR2 is SYDVKM in the germline V gene. The CDR3 has 16 amino acids. Trimming stripped 1 base from V and 0 bases from J, with 10 bases between. The CDR3 sequence is CASSLFTWYSNQPQHF. DNA of the CDR3: TGTGCCAGCAGTTTATTCACCTGGTATAGCAATCAGCCCCAGCATTTT.

This clone was observed at least ten times. Other DNA sequences in the same sample also yield this CDR3. The rearrangement uses TRBV19 and TRBJ2-7; 10 nucleotides line up with TRBD2. The CDR3 extends over 14 amino acids. The J segment lost 4 bases and the V segment lost 4 bases, leaving 4 bases of the junction unmatched. Germline CDR1 is LNHDA and CDR2 is SQIVND (reference sequence). The CDR3 DNA reads as TGTGCCAGTAGTACCCCGGGACTAGCGTACGAGCAGTACTTC. Translated: CASSTPGLAYEQYF.

V gene TRBV7-2 combines with J gene TRBJ2-3; the D is unclear. The CDR3 has 14 amino acids. The ends were cut back, 5 bases at V and 4 bases at J, with 13 bases in the middle. Germline CDR1 SGHTA, CDR2 FQGNSA. CDR3: CASSLPGIPDTQYF. The CDR3, as DNA: TGTGCCAGCAGCCTGCCAGGAATACCAGATACGCAGTATTTT. Full variable domain (remainder filled in from reference TRBV7-2 and TRBJ2-3): GAGVSQSPSNKVTEKGKDVELRCDPISGHTALYWYRQSLGQGLEFLIYFQGNSAPDKSGLPSDRFSAERTGGSVSTLTIQRTQQEDSAVYLCASSLPGIPDTQYFGPGTRLTVL.

The chain joins TRBV15 to TRBJ2-7; unclear D gene. The germline V gene encodes CDR1 LNHNV and CDR2 YYDKDF (reference sequence). Trimming took 2 bases from V and 4 from J, leaving 12 bases between them. The CDR3 has 14 residues. CDR3 region: CATSRSRSTYEQYF. The CDR3 DNA reads as TGTGCCACCAGCAGATCCCGGTCAACTTACGAGCAGTACTTC.

This clone was counted only a few times. The gene calls are TRBV7-9 and TRBJ1-5; TRBD1 might be the D (6 bases). The germline V gene encodes CDR1 SEHNR and CDR2 FQNEAQ (reference sequence). The V end was cut by 5 bases, the J end by 1 base, with 12 bases between. The CDR3 spans 15 residues. The CDR3 is CASSTADSSNQPQHF. The CDR3 DNA follows: TGTGCCAGCAGCACGGCGGACAGCAGCAATCAGCCCCAGCATTTT.